This T cell receptor (beta chain) was observed in a study of patients and donors after allogeneic stem cell transplantation. This CDR3 comprises 15 residues. V was shortened by 7 bases and J by 1 base, with 16 bases between the two germline ends. Each CDR3 protein gets one entry after TCRdb re-called the RT-PCR reads with MiXCR. The sample contains roughly 880,000 distinct CDR3 sequences, approximately 18% of which appear only once. This sequence was found in a human donor who was either an allogeneic HSCT recipient or a stem cell or donor lymphocyte infusion donor (not recorded which). It is not recorded whose cells these are; they may come from a transplant donor. Specimen: blood, either unsorted or a sorted T cell fraction (not recorded which). V gene TRBV12-3 or TRBV12-4 combines with J gene TRBJ1-1, with D unresolved. CDR3 in amino acids: CASTYSRRPNTEAFF. The CDR3 DNA reads TGTGCCAGCACCTACTCAAGACGGCCGAACACTGAAGCTTTCTTT.